What follows are 30 T cell receptor beta chains derived from one specimen sequenced in a study of beta chain features in type 1 diabetes. Expressed TCRB transcripts were sequenced because the entire RNA isolate underwent reverse transcription. Sequencing used immunoSEQ multiplex PCR; TCRdb keeps in-frame clones, though not all of them. Found here are approximately 470,000 clones, around 30% of them singletons; the top ten hold roughly 0.06%. The sequenced material came from naive CD4+ T cells from blood. These receptors all come from a man aged 18 to 29 in good health.

The chain links TRBV27 to TRBJ1-5; no definite D call. Germline-derived CDR1 and CDR2 are MNHEY and SMNVEV (reference sequence). The V gene lost 5 bases and the J gene lost 3 bases, with 8 bases spanning the gap. This CDR3 has 13 residues. The CDR3 nucleotides are TGTGCCAGCAGTGTGAGGGCCAATCAGCCCCAGCATTTT. It codes for CASSVRANQPQHF.

The chain links TRBV9 to TRBJ2-2; D tentatively reads TRBD1 or TRBD2 (6 bases each). The germline CDR1 and CDR2 sequences are SGDLS and YYNGEE. The CDR3 is 15 residues long. Trimming stripped 0 bases from V and 3 bases from J, with 9 bases between. The CDR3: CASSVAGGDTGELFF. As DNA, the CDR3 is TGTGCCAGCAGCGTAGCCGGGGGCGACACCGGGGAGCTGTTTTTT.

The chain has TRBV4-1 and TRBJ2-2; D is uncertain. Germline CDR1 is MGHRA and CDR2 is YSYEKL. This CDR3 region has 17 residues. Trimming pared 4 bases from V and 1 base from J, leaving 16 bases between. CDR3 DNA sequence: TGCGCCAGCAGCCCCCGCCCGAGCGCAAGGAACACCGGGGAGCTGTTTTTT. It is translated as CASSPRPSARNTGELFF.

The chain employs TRBV7-9 and TRBJ2-5; possibly TRBD1 for D (5 bases). Germline CDR1 is SEHNR and CDR2 is FQNEAQ (reference sequence). Trimming shortened V by 0 bases and J by 3 bases, and 11 bases separated the two germline ends. The CDR3 consists of 15 residues. The CDR3 spells CASSLAYPGKETQYF. Written as DNA, the CDR3 is TGTGCCAGCAGCTTAGCGTATCCAGGGAAAGAGACCCAGTACTTC.

The chain has TRBV4-3 and TRBJ2-7; weak D call: TRBD2 (6 bases). Trimming cost V 0 bases and J 3 bases, with 9 bases left between them. This CDR3 region has 14 residues. Germline CDR1 is LGHNA and CDR2 is YSLEER. The CDR3 sequence: CASSQEVGSYEQYF. DNA for the CDR3: TGCGCCAGCAGCCAAGAAGTCGGGAGCTACGAGCAGTACTTC.

This clone was detected a few times. V and J are TRBV7-9 and TRBJ2-3; D is ambiguous. V was shortened by 1 base and J by 8 bases, with 4 bases between the two germline ends. Germline V gives CDR1 SEHNR, CDR2 FQNEAQ (reference sequence). This CDR3 is built from 11 residues. As DNA, the CDR3 is TGTGCCAGCAGCTTAGAGTCTACGCAGTATTTT. It encodes CASSLESTQYF. The entire variable domain, with the rest obtained from reference TRBV7-9 and TRBJ2-3, is as follows: DTGVSQNPRHKITKRGQNVTFRCDPISEHNRLYWYRQTLGQGPEFLTYFQNEAQLEKSRLLSDRFSAERPKGSFSTLEIQRTEQGDSAMYLCASSLESTQYFGPGTRLTVL.

The chain employs TRBV7-9 and TRBJ2-1, with D uncertain. The CDR3 contains 14 residues. Germline lookup yields CDR1 SEHNR and CDR2 FQNEAQ (reference sequence). V lost 1 base to trimming and J lost 5 bases, with 9 bases between them. The CDR3: CASSLVSRNNEQFF. CDR3 DNA sequence: TGTGCCAGCAGCTTAGTGTCGAGGAACAATGAGCAGTTCTTC.

The chain combines TRBV5-1 with TRBJ2-3; a possible D gene is TRBD2 (6 bases). With 6 bases removed from V and 0 bases from J, the gap between germline ends came to 17 bases. Per the germline V gene, CDR1 is SGHRS and CDR2 is YFSETQ. The CDR3 is 16 residues long. CDR3 DNA sequence: TGCGCCAGCATCAAAGGGGACTTGGAAAGCACAGATACGCAGTATTTT. Protein sequence: CASIKGDLESTDTQYF.

This clone has just one count. The V call is TRBV19, the J call TRBJ1-5, with TRBD1 identical over 11 bases. The CDR3 runs to 16 residues. CDR1 is LNHDA and CDR2 is SQIVND in the germline V gene (reference sequence). Trimming cost V 5 bases and J 4 bases; bases outside gene matches: 7. Here the CDR3 reads CASSSGQGAGNQPQHF. The CDR3, as DNA: TGTGCCAGTAGTTCAGGACAGGGGGCAGGGAATCAGCCCCAGCATTTT.

V usage is TRBV28 and J usage is TRBJ2-5, with 10 bases identical to TRBD1. Germline values: CDR1 MDHEN, CDR2 SYDVKM. This CDR3 has 13 amino acids. The trim removed 6 bases at V and 3 bases at J, leaving 1 base unmatched. CDR3 in amino acids: CASRDRGKETQYF. The CDR3, as DNA: TGTGCCAGCAGGGACAGGGGGAAAGAGACCCAGTACTTC.

This chain uses TRBV6-6 with TRBJ2-4; 7 bases are shared with TRBD2. The germline V gene has CDR1 MNHNY and CDR2 SVGAGI (reference sequence). V lost 2 bases, J lost 7 bases, and 5 bases stayed unmatched. The CDR3 has 14 amino acids. CDR3 residues: CASSYAGAGNIQYF. The CDR3 DNA is TGTGCCAGCAGTTACGCGGGAGCTGGGAACATTCAGTACTTC.

This chain uses TRBV5-4 with TRBJ2-5; D is undetermined. The germline CDR1 and CDR2 sequences are SGHNT and YYREEE (reference sequence). CDR3 length: 12 amino acids. The V end was cut by 4 bases, the J end by 1 base, with 5 bases between. Here the CDR3 reads CASSVSQETQYF. In nucleotides, the CDR3 is TGTGCCAGCAGCGTATCCCAAGAGACCCAGTACTTC.

The chain joins TRBV6-5 to TRBJ2-3; D gene unclear. V was shortened by 0 bases and J by 8 bases, with 15 bases between the two germline ends. CDR3 length: 15 residues. Germline CDR1 MNHEY, CDR2 SVGAGI. CDR3 nucleotide sequence: TGTGCCAGCAGTTACTCTAACAGTCCATCCGGTACGCAGTATTTT. Protein product: CASSYSNSPSGTQYF.

This chain connects TRBV15 to TRBJ2-4; maybe TRBD1 (5 bases). The V gene lost 0 bases and the J gene lost 4 bases, with 7 bases spanning the gap. From germline, CDR1 is LNHNV and CDR2 YYDKDF (reference sequence). The CDR3 runs to 14 residues. CDR3 region: CATSRDPGKNIQYF. The CDR3 region has the DNA TGTGCCACCAGCAGAGATCCAGGGAAAAACATTCAGTACTTC.

V gene TRBV9 combines with J gene TRBJ2-7; TRBD1 aligns across 7 bases. This CDR3 comprises 14 residues. Germline CDR1 and CDR2: SGDLS and YYNGEE. The V and J ends lost 1 base and 6 bases, in that order; junction bases with no gene match: 7. Written as DNA, the CDR3 is TGTGCCAGCAGCGTAAGGGACAGAAGTCTCGAGCAGTACTTC. Residues: CASSVRDRSLEQYF.

This clone has only a few counts. The rearrangement uses TRBV7-9 and TRBJ2-7, with TRBD2 identical over 7 bases. With 1 base clipped from V and 6 bases from J, the junction kept 6 bases outside the gene matches. Germline V gene sequence: CDR1 SEHNR, CDR2 FQNEAQ (reference sequence). The CDR3 has 14 amino acids. DNA for the CDR3: TGTGCCAGCAGCTTAGTAGGGACTATTGGCGAGCAGTACTTC. This encodes CASSLVGTIGEQYF.

The CDR3 sequence: CAWSIGQGRVTEAFF. Here the CDR3 DNA reads TGTGCCTGGAGTATCGGACAAGGTCGGGTCACTGAAGCTTTCTTT. J is TRBJ1-1 and V is TRBV30, with D possibly TRBD1 on 5 matching bases. Trimming took off 2 bases at V and 4 bases at J, with 17 bases between the two ends. There are 15 residues in the CDR3. Germline V gene lookup returns CDR1 GTSNPN and CDR2 SVGIG (reference sequence).

The chain has TRBV10-3 and TRBJ1-5, with 9 bases lining up with TRBD1. V lost 3 bases, J lost 5 bases, and 8 bases stayed unmatched. Germline V gene sequence: CDR1 ENHRY, CDR2 SYGVKD. The CDR3 length is 16 residues. The CDR3 bases are TGTGCCATCAGTGACTCGGGACAGGGCTGGGATCAGCCCCAGCATTTT. Protein product: CAISDSGQGWDQPQHF.

With regard to this clone: The sample has other DNA sequences that encode this CDR3 too. The rearrangement joins TRBV28 to TRBJ2-1; 7 bases agree with TRBD2. V gave up 6 bases and J gave up 3 bases; unmatched junction bases: 5. CDR3 length equals 14 residues. Germline CDR1 and CDR2: MDHEN and SYDVKM. The CDR3 sequence is CASSPPGGYNEQFF. The CDR3, as DNA: TGTGCCAGCAGCCCCCCGGGGGGCTACAATGAGCAGTTCTTC.

The chain uses TRBV29-1 and TRBJ1-2; no definite D call. This CDR3 has 12 residues. V was trimmed by 4 bases and J by 3 bases, leaving 9 bases between them. CDR1 and CDR2 (germline): SQVTM, ANQGSEA. The CDR3: CSVGRTDYGYTF. The CDR3 DNA reads TGCAGCGTTGGGCGGACGGACTATGGCTACACCTTC.

The CDR3 region has the DNA TGTGCCAGCCTCGAGAACTATGGCTACACCTTC. It specifies CASLENYGYTF. The chain carries TRBV2 and TRBJ1-2; D gene uncertain. V lost 8 bases and J 2 bases, leaving 6 bases between the germline ends. The CDR3 consists of 11 residues. In germline, CDR1 is SNHLY, CDR2 FYNNEI.

V is TRBV30 and J is TRBJ2-5; D is unclear. The J call is uncertain, as TRBJ2-7 better fits the DNA end. CDR3 length equals 14 residues. CDR1 is GTSNPN and CDR2 is SVGIG in the germline V gene (reference sequence). The DNA for the CDR3 is TGTGCCTGGAGCCGCGGTAGAATCGACTACGAGCAGTACTTC. It translates to CAWSRGRIDYEQYF.

The chain has TRBV4-2 and TRBJ2-5; D gene uncertain. From germline, CDR1 is LGHNA and CDR2 YNFKEQ. V gave up 0 bases and J gave up 6 bases, with 5 bases separating them. The CDR3 is made up of 12 amino acids. DNA of the CDR3: TGTGCCAGCAGCCAAGATCGCAAGACCCAGTACTTC. Its protein product is CASSQDRKTQYF.

The gene calls are TRBV30 and TRBJ1-2; D unresolved. Trimming shortened V by 0 bases and J by 6 bases, and 14 bases separated the two germline ends. Per the germline V gene, CDR1 is GTSNPN and CDR2 is SVGIG (reference sequence). This CDR3 is 14 amino acids long. The CDR3 sequence is CAWSVQSREDGYTF. CDR3 nucleotides: TGTGCCTGGAGTGTACAATCTCGGGAGGATGGCTACACCTTC. The full variable domain, with the rest looked up from reference TRBV30 and TRBJ1-2, is SQTIHQWPATLVQPVGSPLSLECTVEGTSNPNLYWYRQAAGRGLQLLFYSVGIGQISSEVPQNLSASRPQDRQFILSSKKLLLSDSGFYLCAWSVQSREDGYTFGSGTRLTVV.

V is TRBV6-1 and J is TRBJ2-1, with 12 bases that match TRBD2. Trimming at V came to 6 bases and at J to 2 bases, leaving 11 bases not matched to a gene. The germline V gene encodes CDR1 MNHNS and CDR2 SASEGT. The CDR3 sequence is 18 residues long. The CDR3 region is CASSEPPRTSGTYNEQFF. The CDR3 DNA reads TGTGCCAGCAGCGAACCACCCAGGACTAGCGGGACCTACAATGAGCAGTTCTTC.

This sequence joins TRBV29-1 and TRBJ2-1; D is possibly TRBD1 (6 bases). CDR1 is SQVTM and CDR2 is ANQGSEA in the germline V gene. Trimming shortened V by 4 bases and J by 0 bases, and 10 bases separated the two germline ends. There are 14 residues in the CDR3. The CDR3 is CSVGTVSSYNEQFF. The CDR3 DNA reads as TGCAGCGTTGGGACAGTCAGCTCCTACAATGAGCAGTTCTTC.

The chain combines TRBV28 with TRBJ2-4; 9 nucleotides align to TRBD1. This CDR3 comprises 16 residues. CDR1 is MDHEN and CDR2 is SYDVKM in the germline V gene. After removal of 3 bases from V and 4 bases from J, the junction contained 7 bases not matched to a gene. The CDR3 is CASSFPTGGLKNIQYF. In DNA, the CDR3 is TGTGCCAGCAGTTTTCCCACAGGGGGCTTAAAAAACATTCAGTACTTC.

This clone was picked up a small number of times. The genes are TRBV29-1 and TRBJ1-2; D possibly corresponds to TRBD1 (5 bases). V was pared by 4 bases and J by 4 bases, with 10 bases between. The germline V gene encodes CDR1 SQVTM and CDR2 ANQGSEA. This CDR3 is built from 12 residues. CDR3: CSVGQTSYGYTF. As DNA, the CDR3 is TGCAGCGTTGGACAGACCTCCTATGGCTACACCTTC.

The chain uses TRBV29-1 and TRBJ1-2; TRBD1 matches at 7 bases. The CDR3 length is 13 residues. Trimming at V came to 5 bases and at J to 6 bases, leaving 9 bases not matched to a gene. CDR1 and CDR2 from the germline V gene are SQVTM and ANQGSEA. The CDR3 region has the DNA TGCAGCGTTTCGACAGGGAGGAGGGATGGCTACACCTTC. Encoded protein: CSVSTGRRDGYTF.

This clone was recorded a few times. Within the sample, other DNA sequences also encode this same CDR3. The chain employs TRBV6-6 and TRBJ2-5; D remains ambiguous. V lost 2 bases and J 1 base, leaving 2 bases between the germline ends. The CDR3 has 12 residues. Germline loops: CDR1 MNHNY, CDR2 SVGAGI (reference sequence). DNA of the CDR3: TGTGCCAGCAGTTACAGCCAAGAGACCCAGTACTTC. Translation gives CASSYSQETQYF.